This T cell receptor (beta chain) was profiled in a study of shared clonotypes between healthy human individuals. Using immunoSEQ multiplex PCR, the repertoire was profiled, and TCRdb retains in-frame clones only, with some absent. The sample yields more than 550,000 clones, approximately 72% seen once. This clone was recorded once. Its target is unknown. Into CD45RA+ naive and CD45RA-negative memory subsets, the CD4+ cells were split. Germline V gene lookup returns CDR1 MNHNY and CDR2 SVGAGI (reference sequence). The CDR3 length is 12 residues. The V and J ends lost 5 bases and 9 bases respectively, with 12 bases between them. Regarding the study as a whole: Depth of sequencing was expected to influence donor clonotype sharing. A handful of donors held 4.5% to 5% of naive CD4 clonotypes in common. Large sequencing depth failed to make sorted-subset sequencing complete, rarefaction showed.

The receptor was isolated from a young woman in good health. Sequencing was performed on memory CD4+ T cells sorted from blood. The subset: CD45RA-negative fraction. J is TRBJ2-3 and V is TRBV6-6, with a possible D match to TRBD1 (6 bases). CDR3 nucleotides: TGTGCCAGCAGTAGGGAAACAGGGACGCAGTATTTT. Its translation is CASSRETGTQYF.